Many counts were recorded for the clone carrying this T cell receptor beta chain. A read error may produce the germline difference seen at one junction end. The authors ran a second PCR of about 6 to 12 cycles using a sample-barcoded 5' primer and a J-beta primer mix. One entry per CDR3 protein, called by TCRdb with MiXCR from the 5' RACE reads. The table shows fewer than 950,000 distinct CDR3 sequences, with less than 70% occurring only once. The data were obtained in a study of blood T cells in healthy people across ages. Germline V gene data show CDR1 as SGHRS and CDR2 as YFSETQ. The CDR3 consists of 14 residues.

The source of this sequence is a man of 80 years or more in good health. Sequencing was done on a sample of blood. The V gene is TRBV5-1, the J gene TRBJ2-5; D is uncertain. CDR3 in DNA: TGTGCCAGCAGCTTAGGGCGTACTCAAGAGACCCAGTACTTC. Residues: CASSLGRTQETQYF.